Presented here are 23 T cell receptor beta chains from one specimen sequenced in a study of early T cells in non-severe SARS-CoV-2 infection. From the 5' RACE reads, TCRdb called clonotypes with MiXCR, one entry per CDR3 protein. Here the sample spans about 83,000 distinct CDR3 sequences, 10% to 15% being singletons. Specimen: whole blood. Every receptor here comes from an adult who was a healthcare worker with PCR-confirmed SARS-CoV-2 infection or an uninfected control (not recorded which).

This clonotype was seen a few times. CDR3 sequence reads: CASSLEGFLIGEQYF. CDR3 nucleotide sequence: TGCGCCAGCAGCTTGGAAGGTTTTCTTATCGGCGAGCAGTACTTC. The J gene is TRBJ2-7, the V gene TRBV5-1, with D hard to call. Trimming shortened V by 0 bases and J by 6 bases, and 16 bases separated the two germline ends. This CDR3 is 15 amino acids long. The germline V gene has CDR1 SGHRS and CDR2 YFSETQ.

The V and J genes are TRBV6-2 or TRBV6-3 and TRBJ1-6; 10 bases are shared with TRBD1. The V gene's germline CDR1 is MNHEY and CDR2 SVGEGT. This CDR3 is built from 15 residues. Trimming removed 6 bases from V and 11 bases from J; junction bases left unmatched: 10. This chain's CDR3 is CASSLVDRGTTPLHF. The CDR3 coding sequence is TGTGCCAGCAGCTTAGTGGACAGGGGGACAACACCCCTCCACTTT.

This clonotype was picked up many times. The chain uses TRBV29-1 and TRBJ1-1; 8 positions agree with TRBD1. This CDR3 comprises 14 residues. The V and J ends lost 3 bases and 8 bases, in that order; junction bases with no gene match: 11. Germline V gene data show CDR1 as SQVTM and CDR2 as ANQGSEA. The CDR3 loop is CSVDLGTGFDEAFF. The CDR3 DNA reads as TGCAGCGTTGATTTGGGGACAGGTTTCGACGAAGCTTTCTTT.

This clonotype showed up many times. The V and J genes are TRBV2 and TRBJ2-1, with 10 positions matching TRBD2. The CDR3 is 16 amino acids. The V gene end was trimmed by 5 bases and the J gene end by 4 bases; junction bases not matched to a gene: 8. The germline gives CDR1 SNHLY, CDR2 FYNNEI. Here the CDR3 reads CASSSRPSGGYNEQFF. For the CDR3, the DNA is TGTGCCAGCAGTTCCCGACCTAGCGGGGGATACAATGAGCAGTTCTTC.

This clonotype was recorded a few times. The V and J genes are TRBV6-2 or TRBV6-3 and TRBJ2-1, with unresolved D. Germline V gives CDR1 MNHEY, CDR2 SVGEGT. V lost 2 bases, J lost 5 bases, and 10 bases lay in between. The CDR3 totals 14 residues. The CDR3 coding sequence is TGTGCCAGCAGTTACGTGGACCAAAACAATGAGCAGTTCTTC. It yields the protein CASSYVDQNNEQFF.

This clonotype occurred a few times. This chain joins TRBV7-9 and TRBJ1-1; no firm D call. The germline gives CDR1 SEHNR, CDR2 FQNEAQ (reference sequence). V was pared by 3 bases and J by 3 bases, with 5 bases between. This CDR3 spans 12 amino acids. CDR3 sequence: CASSFGDTEAFF. In nucleotides, the CDR3 is TGTGCCAGCAGCTTCGGGGACACTGAAGCTTTCTTT.

There are a few counts of this clonotype. CDR3 in DNA: TGTGCCAGCTCACAGGCTCGCAGCGGGGGTCAGTCCTACGAGCAGTACTTC. It specifies CASSQARSGGQSYEQYF. V gene TRBV18 combines with J gene TRBJ2-7; 8 bases match TRBD2. Germline assignment: CDR1 KGHSH and CDR2 LQKENI. The CDR3 spans 17 residues. V lost 4 bases and J lost 1; bases outside the gene matches: 12.

J is TRBJ2-1 and V is TRBV4-1, with 15 bases matching TRBD2. This CDR3 has 17 residues. CDR1 and CDR2 (germline): MGHRA, YSYEKL. J was trimmed by 9 bases and V by 6 bases; bases with no gene match: 12. CDR3 DNA: TGCGCCAGCAGGGGACTAGCGGGAGGTTTATTCCTCGGTGAGCAGTTCTTC. It yields the protein CASRGLAGGLFLGEQFF.

This clonotype occurred a few times. This chain connects TRBV10-3 to TRBJ1-3; D is undetermined. Germline V gene lookup returns CDR1 ENHRY and CDR2 SYGVKD. V was cut by 9 bases and J by 2 bases, with 11 bases left in between. This CDR3 comprises 13 residues. CDR3 DNA: TGTGCCATAAGGCTTCCTGCTGGAAACACCATATATTTT. Encoded protein: CAIRLPAGNTIYF.

This clonotype was recorded a few times. This chain links TRBV20-1 with TRBJ2-7, with TRBD1 identical over 7 bases. V trimming: 6 bases; J trimming: 5 bases; junction bases outside the gene matches: 10. Germline V gene lookup returns CDR1 DFQATT and CDR2 SNEGSKA (reference sequence). This CDR3 contains 13 residues. CDR3 coding DNA: TGCAGTGCAAAACGACAGGGTGTCCACGAGCAGTACTTC. It specifies CSAKRQGVHEQYF.

In its sample, this clonotype was seen many times. The V gene is TRBV6-6, the J gene TRBJ1-2; D remains unclear. The CDR3 consists of 11 residues. Germline-derived CDR1 and CDR2 are MNHNY and SVGAGI (reference sequence). V lost 8 bases to trimming and J lost 4 bases, with 8 bases between them. CDR3 in DNA: TGTGCCAGCGCTCAAGGCTATGGCTACACCTTC. The encoded protein is CASAQGYGYTF.

This clonotype turned up a few times. J is TRBJ2-2 and V is TRBV29-1; D is unclear. Germline V gene lookup returns CDR1 SQVTM and CDR2 ANQGSEA. Deletions cut 5 bases from V and 2 bases from J, with 12 bases between. This CDR3 has 14 amino acids. This CDR3 reads CSVKEGRNTGELFF. The CDR3 nucleotides read TGCAGCGTTAAGGAAGGCAGAAACACCGGGGAGCTGTTTTTT.

This chain connects TRBV6-5 to TRBJ2-7; tentatively, D is TRBD1 or TRBD2 (6 bases each). The ends were cut back, 5 bases at V and 4 bases at J, with 21 bases in the middle. Germline V gives CDR1 MNHEY, CDR2 SVGAGI. The CDR3 is made up of 16 amino acids. CDR3 DNA sequence: TGTGCCAGCAGTGCTAACGGGGGCGCTAATGTGTACGAGCAGTACTTC. Translation gives CASSANGGANVYEQYF.

This clonotype was observed a few times. V and J are TRBV7-2 and TRBJ2-1; 12 bases line up with TRBD2. V lost 2 bases and J lost 7; bases outside the gene matches: 3. This CDR3 is built from 15 residues. Per germline, CDR1 SGHTA and CDR2 FQGNSA. The CDR3 nucleotides read TGTGCCAGCAGCTTACAGACTAGCGGGAGAAATGAGCAGTTCTTC. Its translation is CASSLQTSGRNEQFF.

This clonotype was observed a few times. V is TRBV20-1 and J is TRBJ2-5; D is unresolved. V lost 0 bases and J 2 bases, leaving 7 bases between the germline ends. The CDR3 consists of 13 residues. Germline lookup yields CDR1 DFQATT and CDR2 SNEGSKA (reference sequence). CDR3 sequence: CSARESGQETQYF. CDR3 in DNA: TGCAGTGCTAGAGAATCAGGACAAGAGACCCAGTACTTC.

V is TRBV29-1 and J is TRBJ1-1, with TRBD1 matching 8 bases. The germline V gene encodes CDR1 SQVTM and CDR2 ANQGSEA. V lost 6 bases and J lost 10; bases outside the gene matches: 4. The CDR3 consists of 10 residues. In DNA form, the CDR3 reads TGCAGCGTCGGACAGGGTGGAGCTTTCTTT. This gives the protein CSVGQGGAFF.

The CDR3 region is CSVGGGRSSYNEQFF. The CDR3 region has the DNA TGCAGCGTTGGGGGGGGACGAAGCTCCTACAATGAGCAGTTCTTC. The chain links TRBV29-1 to TRBJ2-1; TRBD2 matches at 7 bases. Trimming cost V 4 bases and J 0 bases; bases outside gene matches: 6. Germline V gene lookup returns CDR1 SQVTM and CDR2 ANQGSEA. This CDR3 spans 15 amino acids.

In its sample, this clonotype was seen many times. The chain recombines TRBV2 with TRBJ2-7; D is unclear. The CDR3 contains 11 residues. V was pared by 8 bases and J by 9 bases, with 14 bases between. Germline values: CDR1 SNHLY, CDR2 FYNNEI. CDR3 sequence: CASPKGSMQYF. DNA of the CDR3: TGTGCCAGCCCCAAAGGGTCTATGCAGTACTTC. Looking up the rest from reference TRBV2 and TRBJ2-7 gives the full variable domain: EPEVTQTPSHQVTQMGQEVILRCVPISNHLYFYWYRQILGQKVEFLVSFYNNEISEKSEIFDDQFSVERPDGSNFTLKIRSTKLEDSAMYFCASPKGSMQYFGPGTRLTVT.

This clonotype was counted between two and nine times. The V and J genes are TRBV29-1 and TRBJ1-6; 7 nucleotides agree with TRBD1. V dropped 7 bases and J dropped 7; count of bases not matched to a gene: 4. The CDR3 length is 12 residues. Germline values: CDR1 SQVTM, CDR2 ANQGSEA. The CDR3 protein is CSAGTANSPLHF. CDR3 nucleotides: TGCAGCGCCGGGACAGCCAATTCACCCCTCCACTTT.

The sample holds many counts of this clonotype. V usage is TRBV4-2 and J usage is TRBJ1-6; no definite D call. V was cut by 0 bases and J by 7 bases, with 7 bases left in between. The CDR3 covers 14 residues. CDR1 and CDR2 (germline): LGHNA, YNFKEQ. This CDR3 is CASSQDKENSPLHF. For the CDR3, the DNA is TGTGCCAGCAGCCAAGATAAGGAGAATTCACCCCTCCACTTT.

The rearrangement links TRBV2 to TRBJ1-1; possibly TRBD1 for D (6 bases). The CDR3 is made up of 17 amino acids. With 4 bases removed from V and 0 bases from J, the gap between germline ends came to 18 bases. Per germline, CDR1 SNHLY and CDR2 FYNNEI. The DNA for the CDR3 is TGTGCCAGCAGTGTACAAGGGGGGTCCTTTATGAACACTGAAGCTTTCTTT. This translates into CASSVQGGSFMNTEAFF.

The V and J genes are TRBV29-1 and TRBJ1-1; D gene uncertain. V dropped 1 base and J dropped 8 bases, with 8 bases sitting between them. The CDR3 runs 11 residues. Germline-derived CDR1 and CDR2 are SQVTM and ANQGSEA. CDR3 in amino acids: CSVEVGFEAFF. The CDR3 coding sequence is TGCAGCGTTGAAGTTGGTTTCGAAGCTTTCTTT.

This clonotype was seen many times. The genes are TRBV5-6 and TRBJ1-6; D may be TRBD1 (6 bases). Germline CDR1 SGHDT, CDR2 YYEEEE. CDR3 size: 14 residues. V was pared by 4 bases and J by 7 bases, with 12 bases between. CDR3 protein: CASSAPGQNSPLHF. CDR3 in DNA: TGTGCCAGCAGCGCGCCGGGACAAAATTCACCCCTCCACTTT. The variable domain in full, with the rest retrieved from reference TRBV5-6 and TRBJ1-6, is DAGVTQSPTHLIKTRGQQVTLRCSPKSGHDTVSWYQQALGQGPQFIFQYYEEEERQRGNFPDRFSGHQFPNYSSELNVNALLLGDSALYLCASSAPGQNSPLHFGNGTRLTVT.